These T cell receptor beta chains were read from a single sample in a study of blood T cell repertoires in COVID-19. TCRdb keeps only in-frame clones here, not all; method: immunoSEQ multiplex PCR. The sample has 280,000 or so clones; around 86% are singletons. The sample consisted of peripheral blood. These receptors came from a woman aged 25 to 45 who had recovered from COVID-19. Each CDR3 is given with its conserved first and last residue. The order of the fields is V gene, clone size, D gene, J gene, CDR3 protein, CDR3 DNA. D genes are given only for firm matches. The size of a clone is reported for some rows only, either as once, few or many, or as a class for expanded clones.

TRBV3-1/TRBV3-2	NA	NA	TRBJ1-2	CASSQAAGRGYGYTF	TGTGCCAGCAGCCAAGCAGCAGGCAGGGGCTATGGCTACACCTTC
TRBV6-1	NA	TRBD2	TRBJ2-1	CASSAPTWTSGGPNEQFF	TGTGCCAGCAGTGCCCCCACTTGGACTAGCGGGGGGCCCAATGAGCAGTTCTTC
TRBV5-1	NA	NA	TRBJ2-5	CASSSVTNTGETQYF	TGCGCCAGCAGCTCGGTTACTAACACCGGGGAGACCCAGTACTTC
TRBV4-1	NA	NA	TRBJ1-2	CASSQGGVSYGYTF	TGCGCCAGCAGCCAAGGGGGCGTCAGCTATGGCTACACCTTC
TRBV19	NA	TRBD1	TRBJ1-6	CASSIRQGKAPLHF	TGTGCCAGTAGTATAAGACAGGGGAAAGCACCCCTCCACTTT
TRBV24-1	NA	TRBD2	TRBJ2-7	CATSDPGLAGGYEQYF	TGTGCCACCAGTGACCCCGGACTAGCGGGAGGCTACGAGCAGTACTTC
TRBV5-5	NA	NA	TRBJ1-6	CASSPQAETYNSPLHF	TGTGCCAGCAGCCCACAGGCTGAGACCTATAATTCACCCCTCCACTTT
TRBV29-1	NA	TRBD2	TRBJ2-1	CSLRARGAGGDHNEQFF	TGCAGCTTACGTGCCCGGGGAGCGGGAGGGGACCACAATGAGCAGTTCTTC
TRBV28	NA	TRBD1	TRBJ2-7	CASSPPLTGWTEQYF	TGTGCCAGCAGTCCCCCTTTGACAGGGTGGACCGAGCAGTACTTC
TRBV3-1/TRBV3-2	NA	NA	TRBJ1-1	CASSQKKQGNTEAFF	TGTGCCAGCAGCCAAAAAAAACAGGGGAACACTGAAGCTTTCTTT
TRBV10-1	NA	NA	TRBJ1-5	CASSGREVEPQHF	TGCGCCAGCAGTGGCCGGGAGGTAGAGCCCCAGCATTTT
TRBV5-4	NA	TRBD1	TRBJ2-1	CASSSGTGYNEQFF	TGTGCCAGCAGCTCTGGGACAGGGTACAATGAGCAGTTCTTC
TRBV19	NA	NA	TRBJ2-3	CASSGDTKSTDTQYF	TGTGCCAGTAGTGGGGACACGAAATCCACAGATACGCAGTATTTT
TRBV3-1/TRBV3-2	NA	NA	TRBJ2-7	CASSLQTPSYEQYF	TGTGCCAGCAGCCTCCAGACACCTTCCTACGAGCAGTACTTC
TRBV6-5	few	TRBD1	TRBJ2-7	CASSYRDRAYEQYF	TGTGCCAGCAGTTACCGGGACAGGGCTTACGAGCAGTACTTC
TRBV29-1	NA	NA	TRBJ2-2	CSARTSGELFF	TGCAGCGCTCGGACATCCGGGGAGCTGTTTTTT
TRBV10-2	NA	TRBD1	TRBJ2-7	CASRPGQGEREQYF	TGCGCCAGCAGGCCGGGACAGGGGGAGAGGGAGCAGTACTTC
TRBV19	NA	NA	TRBJ1-6	CASRPGHASYNSPLHF	TGTGCCAGTAGACCGGGACATGCCTCCTATAATTCACCCCTCCACTTT
TRBV9	NA	NA	TRBJ2-1	CASSVQGNEQFF	TGTGCCAGCAGCGTTCAGGGCAATGAGCAGTTCTTC
TRBV6-5	NA	TRBD2	TRBJ2-7	CASSYSSGSREQYF	TGTGCCAGCAGTTACTCCAGCGGGAGTCGCGAGCAGTACTTC
TRBV7-2	NA	TRBD1	TRBJ1-2	CASSARGQGSNGYTF	TGTGCCAGCAGCGCAAGAGGACAGGGTTCGAATGGCTACACCTTC
TRBV6-6	NA	TRBD1	TRBJ1-2	CASSYNGEQGDYGYTF	TGTGCCAGCAGTTACAACGGGGAGCAGGGGGACTATGGCTACACCTTC
TRBV7-2	NA	TRBD1	TRBJ2-7	CASWRTGPDEQYF	TGTGCCAGCTGGAGGACAGGGCCGGACGAGCAGTACTTC
TRBV28	NA	TRBD2	TRBJ2-3	CASSFIAGGTDTQYF	TGTGCCAGCAGTTTTATCGCGGGGGGCACAGATACGCAGTATTTT
TRBV3-1/TRBV3-2	NA	NA	TRBJ2-7	CASSQGLGYEQYF	TGTGCCAGCAGCCAAGGACTAGGCTACGAGCAGTACTTC
TRBV25-1	once	NA	TRBJ2-1	CASSWGGNEQFF	TGTGCCAGCAGTTGGGGAGGCAATGAGCAGTTCTTC
TRBV7-6	NA	NA	TRBJ1-4	CASSSRARQANEKLFF	TGTGCCAGCAGTTCAAGGGCTCGACAGGCCAATGAAAAACTGTTTTTT
TRBV5-1	NA	NA	TRBJ2-7	CASSWDIHYEQYF	TGCGCCAGCAGCTGGGACATTCACTACGAGCAGTACTTC
TRBV5-6	NA	TRBD2	TRBJ2-3	CASSYSGTRSTDTQYF	TGTGCCAGCAGCTACTCCGGGACTAGATCCACAGATACGCAGTATTTT
TRBV25-1	NA	TRBD2	TRBJ2-7	CASSAGLAGGPHEQYF	TGTGCCAGCAGTGCAGGGCTAGCGGGAGGGCCCCACGAGCAGTACTTC
TRBV9	NA	TRBD2	TRBJ2-1	CASSAPGTSLAEQFF	TGTGCCAGCAGCGCGCCCGGGACTAGTTTAGCTGAGCAGTTCTTC
TRBV16	NA	NA	TRBJ1-5	CASNLGEQPQHF	TGTGCCAGCAACCTAGGAGAGCAGCCCCAGCATTTT
TRBV19	NA	NA	TRBJ2-7	CASSIVQGDEQYF	TGTGCCAGTAGTATTGTTCAGGGTGACGAGCAGTACTTC
TRBV4-1	NA	NA	TRBJ1-1	CASSQVRGGPEAFF	TGCGCCAGCAGCCAAGTCCGGGGTGGGCCTGAAGCTTTCTTT
TRBV27	NA	NA	TRBJ1-5	CASSSLRVGQPQHF	TGTGCCAGCAGTTCGCTCAGGGTTGGGCAGCCCCAGCATTTT
TRBV11-2	NA	NA	TRBJ2-7	CASSMTPGMGEQYF	TGTGCCAGCAGCATGACCCCAGGGATGGGAGAGCAGTACTTC
TRBV10-2	NA	NA	TRBJ2-7	CASSELLGREQYF	TGCGCCAGCAGTGAACTTCTTGGGAGGGAGCAGTACTTC
TRBV2	NA	TRBD2	TRBJ2-1	CASSELGTTNEQFF	TGTGCCAGCAGTGAACTGGGGACTACCAATGAGCAGTTCTTC
TRBV12-5	NA	TRBD1	TRBJ1-2	CASGRPGTGRYGYTF	TGTGCTAGTGGTCGTCCCGGGACAGGAAGATATGGCTACACCTTC
TRBV9	NA	NA	TRBJ2-7	CASSVSTGAYEQYF	TGTGCCAGCAGCGTATCCACAGGAGCCTACGAGCAGTACTTC
TRBV12-5	many	NA	TRBJ2-2	CASGRREAGTGELFF	TGTGCTAGTGGTCGCAGGGAAGCTGGCACCGGGGAGCTGTTTTTT
TRBV6-5	NA	NA	TRBJ1-3	CASSYAGSGNTIYF	TGTGCCAGCAGTTACGCGGGGTCTGGAAACACCATATATTTT
TRBV2	once	NA	TRBJ2-1	CASSAWGPYNEQFF	TGTGCCAGCAGTGCGTGGGGGCCCTACAATGAGCAGTTCTTC
TRBV12-3/TRBV12-4	NA	TRBD1	TRBJ1-2	CASRQGQGHGYTF	TGTGCCAGCAGGCAGGGACAGGGGCATGGCTACACCTTC
TRBV14	NA	NA	TRBJ1-1	CASTHILGHTEAFF	TGTGCCAGCACCCACATTTTGGGGCACACTGAAGCTTTCTTT
TRBV4-1	few	TRBD1	TRBJ2-7	CASSQETGKLYEQYF	TGCGCCAGCAGCCAAGAGACAGGGAAACTTTACGAGCAGTACTTC
TRBV6-8	NA	NA	TRBJ1-6	CASSIEGSPLHF	TGTGCCAGCAGTATAGAGGGTTCACCCCTCCACTTT
TRBV5-1	NA	NA	TRBJ1-2	CASRHAFPNRANYGYTF	TGCGCCAGCAGACATGCATTTCCAAACCGGGCTAACTATGGCTACACCTTC
TRBV3-1/TRBV3-2	NA	TRBD1	TRBJ1-1	CASSLDRGEAFF	TGTGCCAGCAGCCTAGACAGGGGGGAAGCTTTCTTT
TRBV5-6	NA	NA	TRBJ2-1	CASSSDTFPYNEQFF	TGTGCCAGCAGCTCTGACACTTTCCCCTACAATGAGCAGTTCTTC